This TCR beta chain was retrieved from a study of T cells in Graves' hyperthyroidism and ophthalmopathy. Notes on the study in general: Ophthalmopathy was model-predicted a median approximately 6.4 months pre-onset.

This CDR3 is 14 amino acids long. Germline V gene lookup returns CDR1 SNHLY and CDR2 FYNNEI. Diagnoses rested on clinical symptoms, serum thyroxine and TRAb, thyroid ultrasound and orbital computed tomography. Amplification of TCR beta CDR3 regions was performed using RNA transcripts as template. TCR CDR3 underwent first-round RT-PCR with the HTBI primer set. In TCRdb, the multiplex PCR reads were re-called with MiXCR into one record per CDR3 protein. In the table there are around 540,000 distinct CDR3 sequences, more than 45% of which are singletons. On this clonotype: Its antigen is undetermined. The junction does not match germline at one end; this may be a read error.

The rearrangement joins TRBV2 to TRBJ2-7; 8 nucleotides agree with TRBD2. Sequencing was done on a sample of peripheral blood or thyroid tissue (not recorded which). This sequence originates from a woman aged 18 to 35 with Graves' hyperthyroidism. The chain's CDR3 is CATSSGEGIDEQYF. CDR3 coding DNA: TGTGCCACCAGTAGCGGGGAGGGTATCGACGAGCAGTACTTC.